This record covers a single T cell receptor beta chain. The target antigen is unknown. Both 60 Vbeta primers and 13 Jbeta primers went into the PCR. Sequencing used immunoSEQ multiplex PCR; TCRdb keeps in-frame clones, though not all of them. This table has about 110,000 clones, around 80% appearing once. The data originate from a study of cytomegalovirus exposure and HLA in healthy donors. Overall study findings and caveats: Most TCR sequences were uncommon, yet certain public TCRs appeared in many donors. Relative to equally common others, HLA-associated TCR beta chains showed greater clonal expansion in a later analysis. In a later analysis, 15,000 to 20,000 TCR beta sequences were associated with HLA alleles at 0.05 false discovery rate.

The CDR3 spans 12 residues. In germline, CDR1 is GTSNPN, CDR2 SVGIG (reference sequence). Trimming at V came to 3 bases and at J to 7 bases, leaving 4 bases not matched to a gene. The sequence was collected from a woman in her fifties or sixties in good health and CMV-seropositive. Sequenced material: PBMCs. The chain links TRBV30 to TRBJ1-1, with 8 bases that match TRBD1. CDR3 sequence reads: CAWSPDRGEAFF. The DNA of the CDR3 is TGTGCCTGGAGCCCCGACAGGGGTGAAGCTTTCTTT.